The entry that follows covers one T cell receptor beta chain sequence. Its antigen has not been determined. It has no much larger one-base neighbor in the sample; base qualities were not kept. From cysteine to phenylalanine, the CDR3 is 14 amino acids long. Only CDR3 DNA is held: 42 bases, read in frame from base 1. CDR1 and CDR2, looked up from the germline V gene, are MGHDK and SYGVNS. At the junction V is shortened by 5 bases and J by 8 bases; bases outside the gene matches: 8. All of the isolated RNA was reverse transcribed with the High Capacity cDNA Reverse Transcription Kit, so expressed TCRB transcripts were sequenced. Deep immunoSEQ sequencing was performed on naive, central memory and regulatory T cell samples, with an average of approximately 4 million total reads per sample. After sorted cells were lysed in RLT buffer, RNA was extracted with DNase-treated RNeasy Micro or Mini kits, with the choice depending on cell number. Each cell subset was processed on its own to prevent cross-contamination, while patient and healthy donor samples were processed together. Using the immunoSEQ multiplex PCR, TCRB sequences were amplified from cDNA into 87-bp fragments spanning the CDR3 region. Amplicons were sequenced on the Illumina HiSeq platform. As for the authors' bioinformatics: Synthetic template baselines were used to correct PCR bias computationally, reads within Hamming distance 2 were collapsed, and singletons that could not be merged were discarded. Reads were aligned against IMGT to assign V, D and J genes, CDR3 length and insertions or deletions at six rearrangement sites. Within each subset, clonotype counts were normalized to sorted cell number, after which true diversity and Gini coefficients were computed with the tcR R package. The overlap coefficient, calculated on TCRB nucleotide sequences, was used to quantify repertoire sharing. As a proxy for the pre-selection repertoire, out-of-frame TCRB sequences from naive cells were analyzed. This immuneACCESS table, as held by TCRdb, lists in-frame sequences with V and J called but not all clones. Of the missing ones, under half trace to an unresolved V gene in checked studies; the others have no known cause. The V and J calls and the clone size are those of that table, but D and trimming were determined from the DNA. For this sample the table gives hundreds of thousands of clones, of which roughly an eighth were detected only once. About 0.016% of the sample belongs to the ten largest clones.

The data belong to a study of beta chain features in type 1 diabetes (dated by TCRdb to about 2018). Study-level background: Mean age, gender distribution, total cell number and subset yield were not different between patients and healthy donors. Across all samples, roughly 110,000,000 sorted cells were examined, and cell number per subset correlated strongly with RNA yield. In the study, recently diagnosed type 1 diabetes patients and matched healthy donors were compared on the TCRB repertoires of their sorted circulating CD4+ T cell subsets. Naive and central memory subsets were obtained from all 30 or so donors, but regulatory and stem cell-like memory subsets were isolated from only 8 patients and roughly 8 healthy donors.

What the study reported, not specific to this receptor: A moderate but significant shortening of TCRB CDR3 length was observed in type 1 diabetes patients in all four CD4+ subsets. Naive, central memory and regulatory TCRB repertoires appeared to be more alike among patients than among healthy donors. PCR might favor shorter templates, but patient and control samples were amplified and corrected together, so any skew would affect both groups equally. Sequencing cDNA rather than genomic DNA could over-represent highly expressing activated cells, although activation and CD3 levels did not differ between groups. Patients with type 1 diabetes made fewer insertions and deleted more nucleotides at VDJ recombination sites, implying thymic rearrangement abnormalities. Only small numbers of individuals were included in the HLA sub-analyses, which left unresolved whether HLA type had any influence on TCRB rearrangement.

Each donor gave one peripheral blood draw, averaging roughly 0.11 L, which was collected into heparinised tubes. Using a panel that included CD45RO, CCR7, CD25, CD127, CD95 and CD27, naive, central memory, regulatory and stem cell-like memory CD4+ T cells were sorted on a BD FACSAria II. Purity was above 95% for every sorted population. PBMCs were isolated right away by Lymphoprep density gradient centrifugation and were stained directly, without culture. Samples were stained and sorted in pairs, with one healthy donor and one patient per experiment, so that batch effects were minimized. The clonotype comes from a man aged 25 to 40 with type 1 diabetes. What was sequenced was naive CD4+ T cells from blood. The sample's cell subset or site label, in plain terms: true naive CD4+ T cells. The V gene is TRBV25-1 and the J gene is TRBJ2-1, with 8 bases matching TRBD2. The sequence in DNA is TGTGCCAGCAGTAAAGCGGGAGCTATAGATGAGCAGTTCTTC. It codes for CASSKAGAIDEQFF. The entire variable domain, with the stretches around the CDR3 drawn from the reference TRBV25-1 and TRBJ2-1 proteins, is EADIYQTPRYLVIGTGKKITLECSQTMGHDKMYWYQQDPGMELHLIHYSYGVNSTEKGDLSSESTVSRIRTEHFPLTLESARPSHTSQYLCASSKAGAIDEQFFGPGTRLTVL.